The rows below give T cell receptor beta chains drawn from one sample of a study of blood T cell repertoires in COVID-19. The assay was immunoSEQ multiplex PCR, and TCRdb's table has in-frame clones only and misses some. The sample lists around 480,000 clones, 87% occurring once. Sequenced material: PBMCs or T cells enriched from blood (not recorded which). The receptors come from a young woman who had recovered from COVID-19. The CDR3 runs from the conserved cysteine through the conserved F or W. Clone size is given for some rows only: seen once, a few or many times, or a class if the clone is expanded.

clone size	J gene	V gene	CDR3 protein
NA	TRBJ1-1	TRBV5-6	CASSSDRGGSQGRTEAFF
NA	TRBJ2-5	TRBV2	CASSSPAGGFKETQYF
NA	TRBJ1-1	TRBV3-1/TRBV3-2	CASSWVGADTEAFF
NA	TRBJ1-1	TRBV21-1	CASRPTPGGETEAFF
NA	TRBJ1-2	TRBV7-9	CASSPLSTGGYTF
few	TRBJ2-7	TRBV27	CASTSWEAGVNEQYF
NA	TRBJ1-3	TRBV13	CASSPAGSSGNTIYF
NA	TRBJ1-4	TRBV5-1	CASSLVATNEKLFF
NA	TRBJ1-6	TRBV28	CASRRGSSYNSPLHF
NA	TRBJ1-2	TRBV5-4	CASSSDRTDYGYTF
NA	TRBJ1-1	TRBV25-1	CASSAGQGMNTEAFF
NA	TRBJ2-6	TRBV4-2	CASSQQRGQGSSGANVLTF
NA	TRBJ1-3	TRBV6-5	CASSYQAISGNTIYF
NA	TRBJ1-1	TRBV30	CAWSEEPFLKAFF
NA	TRBJ2-3	TRBV11-2	CASSLQGGWEVDTQYF
NA	TRBJ2-3	TRBV7-7	CASSLYGTSGGAPDTQYF